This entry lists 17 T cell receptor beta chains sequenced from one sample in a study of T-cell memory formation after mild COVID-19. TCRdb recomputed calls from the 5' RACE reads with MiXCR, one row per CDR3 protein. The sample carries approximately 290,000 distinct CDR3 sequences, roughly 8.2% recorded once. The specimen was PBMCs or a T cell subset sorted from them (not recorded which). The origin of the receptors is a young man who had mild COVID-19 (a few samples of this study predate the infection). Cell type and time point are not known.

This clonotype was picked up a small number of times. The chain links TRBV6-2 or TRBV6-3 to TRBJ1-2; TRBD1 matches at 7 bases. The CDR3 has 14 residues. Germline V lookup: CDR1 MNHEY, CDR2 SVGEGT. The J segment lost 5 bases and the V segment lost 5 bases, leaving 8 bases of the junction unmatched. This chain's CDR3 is CASSPDRNPYGYTF. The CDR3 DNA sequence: TGTGCCAGCAGTCCGGACAGGAACCCGTATGGCTACACCTTC.

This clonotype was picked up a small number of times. The CDR3 sequence: CASSSRGADTQYF. The DNA of the CDR3 is TGTGCCAGCAGCTCCCGGGGCGCAGATACGCAGTATTTT. This rearrangement joins TRBV3-1 to TRBJ2-3, with D possibly being TRBD1 or TRBD2 (5 bases each). CDR1 is LGHDT, CDR2 YNNKEL, per germline (reference sequence). V lost 5 bases and J 4 bases, leaving 10 bases between the germline ends. The CDR3 consists of 13 residues.

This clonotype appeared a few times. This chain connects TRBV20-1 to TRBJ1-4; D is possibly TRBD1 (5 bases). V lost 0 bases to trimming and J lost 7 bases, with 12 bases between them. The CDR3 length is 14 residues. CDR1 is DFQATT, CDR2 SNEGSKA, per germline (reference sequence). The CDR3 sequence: CSARDPGGSEKLFF. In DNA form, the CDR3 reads TGCAGTGCTAGAGATCCGGGGGGGAGTGAAAAACTGTTTTTT.

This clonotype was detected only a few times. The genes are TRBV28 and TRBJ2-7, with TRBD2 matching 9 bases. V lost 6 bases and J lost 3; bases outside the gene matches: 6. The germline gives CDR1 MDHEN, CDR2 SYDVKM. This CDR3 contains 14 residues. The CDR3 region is CASSRGTSYYEQYV. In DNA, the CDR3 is TGTGCCAGCAGCCGGGGGACTAGCTACTACGAGCAGTACGTC.

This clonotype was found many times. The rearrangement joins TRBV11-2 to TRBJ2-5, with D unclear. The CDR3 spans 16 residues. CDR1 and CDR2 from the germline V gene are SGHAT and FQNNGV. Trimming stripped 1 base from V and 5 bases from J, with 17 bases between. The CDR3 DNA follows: TGTGCCAGCAGCTTAGCCCCCCAGTGGTTAGGGGAGACCCAGTACTTC. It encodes CASSLAPQWLGETQYF.

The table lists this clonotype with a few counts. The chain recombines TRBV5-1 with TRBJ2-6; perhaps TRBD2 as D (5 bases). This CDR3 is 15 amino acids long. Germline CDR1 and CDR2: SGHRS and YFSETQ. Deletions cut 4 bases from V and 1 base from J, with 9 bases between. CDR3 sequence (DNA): TGCGCCAGCAGCCCGGAGGTATCTGGGGCCAACGTCCTGACTTTC. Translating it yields CASSPEVSGANVLTF.

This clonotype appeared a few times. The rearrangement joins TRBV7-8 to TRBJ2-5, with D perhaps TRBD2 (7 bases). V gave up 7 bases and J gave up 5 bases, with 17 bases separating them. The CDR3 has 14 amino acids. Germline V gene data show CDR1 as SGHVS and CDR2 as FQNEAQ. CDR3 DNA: TGTGCCAGCACCCGGTGGGGGGGGCCTGAGACCCAGTACTTC. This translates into CASTRWGGPETQYF.

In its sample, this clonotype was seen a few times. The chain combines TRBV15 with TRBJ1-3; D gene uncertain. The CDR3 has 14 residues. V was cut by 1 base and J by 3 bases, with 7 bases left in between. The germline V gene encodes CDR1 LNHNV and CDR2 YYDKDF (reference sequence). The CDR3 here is CATSRGDIGNTIYF. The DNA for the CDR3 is TGTGCCACCAGCAGAGGTGACATTGGAAACACCATATATTTT.

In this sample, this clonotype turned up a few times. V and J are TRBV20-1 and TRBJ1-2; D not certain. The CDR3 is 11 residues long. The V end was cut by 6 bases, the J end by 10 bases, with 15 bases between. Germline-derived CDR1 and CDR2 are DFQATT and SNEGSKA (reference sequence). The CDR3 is CSAPSGKHYTF. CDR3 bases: TGCAGTGCCCCCTCTGGGAAGCACTACACCTTC.

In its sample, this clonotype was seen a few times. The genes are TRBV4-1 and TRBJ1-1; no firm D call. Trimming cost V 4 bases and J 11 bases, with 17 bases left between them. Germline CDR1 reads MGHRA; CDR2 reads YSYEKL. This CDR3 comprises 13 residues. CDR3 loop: CASSPAEGRMAFF. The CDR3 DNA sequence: TGCGCCAGCAGCCCCGCGGAGGGCAGGATGGCTTTCTTT.

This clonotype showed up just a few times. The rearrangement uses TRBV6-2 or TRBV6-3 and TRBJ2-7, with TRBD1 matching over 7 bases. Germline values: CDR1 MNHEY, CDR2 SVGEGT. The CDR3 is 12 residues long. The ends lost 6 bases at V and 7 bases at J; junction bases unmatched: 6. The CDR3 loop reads CASSEGAREQYV. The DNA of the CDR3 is TGTGCCAGCAGCGAGGGGGCCAGGGAGCAGTACGTC.

CDR3 protein: CASSLRAHGYTF. The CDR3 DNA reads TGTGCCAGCAGTTTGAGGGCCCATGGCTACACCTTC. V gene TRBV28 combines with J gene TRBJ1-2, with D hard to call. Trimming left V 3 bases short and J 6 bases short, with 8 bases between. The germline gives CDR1 MDHEN, CDR2 SYDVKM. The CDR3 has 12 residues.

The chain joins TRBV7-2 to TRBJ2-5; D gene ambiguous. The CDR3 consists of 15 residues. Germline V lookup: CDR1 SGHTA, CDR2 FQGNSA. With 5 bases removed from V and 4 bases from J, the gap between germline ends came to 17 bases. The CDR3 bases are TGTGCCAGCAGCCAACCGTATTCTGGGTCAGAGACCCAGTACTTC. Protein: CASSQPYSGSETQYF.

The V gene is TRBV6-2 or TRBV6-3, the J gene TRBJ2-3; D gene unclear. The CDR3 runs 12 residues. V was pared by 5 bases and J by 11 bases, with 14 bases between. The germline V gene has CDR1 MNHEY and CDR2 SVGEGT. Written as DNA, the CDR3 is TGTGCCAGCAGTCCAAGACTTACTCAGCAGTATTTT. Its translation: CASSPRLTQQYF.

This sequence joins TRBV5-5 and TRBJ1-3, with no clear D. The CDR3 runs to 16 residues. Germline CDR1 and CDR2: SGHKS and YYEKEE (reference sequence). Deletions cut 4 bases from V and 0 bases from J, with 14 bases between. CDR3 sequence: CASSREIIDSGNTIYF. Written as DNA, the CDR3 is TGTGCCAGCAGCCGGGAGATAATAGACTCTGGAAACACCATATATTTT. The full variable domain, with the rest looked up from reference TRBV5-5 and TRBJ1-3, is DAGVTQSPTHLIKTRGQQVTLRCSPISGHKSVSWYQQVLGQGPQFIFQYYEKEERGRGNFPDRFSARQFPNYSSELNVNALLLGDSALYLCASSREIIDSGNTIYFGEGSWLTVV.

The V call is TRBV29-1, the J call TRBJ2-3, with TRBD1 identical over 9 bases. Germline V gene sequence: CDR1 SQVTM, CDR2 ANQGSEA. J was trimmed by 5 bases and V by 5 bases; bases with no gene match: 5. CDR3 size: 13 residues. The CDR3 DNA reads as TGCAGCGTTCCCACAGGGGGCGAAGATACGCAGTATTTT. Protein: CSVPTGGEDTQYF.

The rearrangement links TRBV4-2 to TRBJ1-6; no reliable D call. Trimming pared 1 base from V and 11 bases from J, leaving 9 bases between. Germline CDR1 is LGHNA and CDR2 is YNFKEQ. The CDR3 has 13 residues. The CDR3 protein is CASSQVAGAPLHF. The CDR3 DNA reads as TGTGCCAGCAGCCAAGTAGCCGGGGCACCCCTCCACTTT.